These 14 T cell receptor beta chains came from one sample sequenced in a study of blood T cell repertoires in COVID-19. Sequenced by immunoSEQ multiplex PCR; TCRdb stores in-frame clones only, minus some. This table holds about half a million clones, 70% to 90% found once. The specimen was peripheral blood. All receptors come from a human donor in a cohort sampled during active COVID-19.

The chain couples TRBV7-6 to TRBJ2-5; TRBD1 is a possible D gene (6 bases). CDR1 is SGHVS and CDR2 is FNYEAQ in the germline V gene. Trimming pared 4 bases from V and 4 bases from J, leaving 10 bases between. The length of the CDR3 is 13 residues. The CDR3 DNA reads as TGTGCCAGCAGCTCAGGGGACCCAGAGACCCAGTACTTC. Protein sequence: CASSSGDPETQYF.

Comments on this clone: Other nucleotide sequences from this sample produce the same CDR3. V and J are TRBV27 and TRBJ2-7; D gene ambiguous. V was clipped by 0 bases and J by 4 bases, with 7 bases between them. The CDR3 runs to 13 residues. Germline CDR1 reads MNHEY; CDR2 reads SMNVEV (reference sequence). Here the CDR3 reads CASSLSSGYEQYF. The CDR3, as DNA: TGTGCCAGCAGTTTATCGTCCGGGTACGAGCAGTACTTC.

The chain uses TRBV15 and TRBJ1-1; D unresolved. Trimming stripped 0 bases from V and 0 bases from J, with 8 bases between. This CDR3 is 15 amino acids long. Germline-derived CDR1 and CDR2 are LNHNV and YYDKDF (reference sequence). CDR3 sequence: CATSRDLAVNTEAFF. CDR3 nucleotide sequence: TGTGCCACCAGCAGAGATCTGGCGGTGAACACTGAAGCTTTCTTT.

The chain recombines TRBV28 with TRBJ2-3; D gene uncertain. CDR1 is MDHEN, CDR2 SYDVKM, per germline. V lost 6 bases, J lost 7 bases, and 8 bases lay in between. The CDR3 extends over 11 amino acids. CDR3 DNA sequence: TGTGCCAGCAGGCTAGAGTATACGCAGTATTTT. This codes for CASRLEYTQYF. Full variable domain (missing parts from reference TRBV28 and TRBJ2-3): DVKVTQSSRYLVKRTGEKVFLECVQDMDHENMFWYRQDPGLGLRLIYFSYDVKMKEKGDIPEGYSVSREKKERFSLILESASTNQTSMYLCASRLEYTQYFGPGTRLTVL.

The chain joins TRBV27 to TRBJ1-6, with 7 bases aligning to TRBD1. Trimming removed 2 bases from V and 7 bases from J; junction bases left unmatched: 5. The CDR3 is 15 amino acids. Germline V gene data show CDR1 as MNHEY and CDR2 as SMNVEV (reference sequence). DNA of the CDR3: TGTGCCAGCAGTTTAGAGGGGGCTCAAAATTCACCCCTCCACTTT. It is translated as CASSLEGAQNSPLHF.

This rearrangement joins TRBV5-4 to TRBJ2-7, with D unresolved. This CDR3 spans 15 amino acids. The germline V and J ends were trimmed by 4 bases and 8 bases, with 22 bases remaining between them. Germline CDR1 and CDR2: SGHNT and YYREEE (reference sequence). The DNA for the CDR3 is TGTGCCAGCAGCCTGACACAACTGGGTCCGCGAAAGCAGTACTTC. Translated: CASSLTQLGPRKQYF.

This clone was detected only once. The V call is TRBV4-1, the J call TRBJ1-1, with 7 bases lining up with TRBD1. With V trimmed by 3 bases and J by 1 base, 5 bases remained unmatched. Germline CDR1 and CDR2: MGHRA and YSYEKL. CDR3 length equals 15 residues. CDR3 nucleotide sequence: TGCGCCAGCAGCCAGACGGACAGGACGAACACTGAAGCTTTCTTT. It encodes CASSQTDRTNTEAFF.

The chain employs TRBV11-2 and TRBJ2-7; 11 bases are a match to TRBD2. The germline gives CDR1 SGHAT, CDR2 FQNNGV. V lost 1 base to trimming and J lost 1 base; unmatched junction nucleotides: 6. The CDR3 is 17 residues long. CDR3 DNA sequence: TGTGCCAGCAGCTTAGTTGGAGGGACTAGCGGATCCTACGAGCAGTACTTC. The encoded protein is CASSLVGGTSGSYEQYF.

This clone turned up a few times. The gene calls are TRBV5-4 and TRBJ1-2; 12 bases match TRBD1. There are 15 residues in the CDR3. The germline V gene has CDR1 SGHNT and CDR2 YYREEE (reference sequence). J lost 4 bases, V lost 6 bases, and 7 bases had no gene match. In DNA form, the CDR3 reads TGTGCCAGCAACCCAGGGACAGGGGGCGGCTATGGCTACACCTTC. Translating it yields CASNPGTGGGYGYTF.

The V gene is TRBV2, the J gene TRBJ1-1; TRBD1 aligns across 10 bases. The germline V gene encodes CDR1 SNHLY and CDR2 FYNNEI. V trimming: 7 bases; J trimming: 4 bases; junction bases outside the gene matches: 6. The CDR3 covers 14 residues. In DNA form, the CDR3 reads TGTGCCAGCATAAGACAGGGGGCGCGCACTGAAGCTTTCTTT. Its protein is CASIRQGARTEAFF.

The chain combines TRBV14 with TRBJ2-6; the match to TRBD1 covers 7 bases. The CDR3 has 15 residues. The V gene's germline CDR1 is SGHDN and CDR2 FVKESK. Trimming removed 2 bases from V and 11 bases from J; junction bases left unmatched: 9. The CDR3 nucleotides are TGTGCCAGCAGCCAACACCTCGGGACAGCGGACGTCCTGACTTTC. It translates to CASSQHLGTADVLTF.

V usage is TRBV7-9 and J usage is TRBJ1-4; D perhaps matches TRBD1 (6 bases). The germline CDR1 and CDR2 sequences are SEHNR and FQNEAQ (reference sequence). V lost 4 bases and J lost 5, with 14 bases in between. This CDR3 is built from 15 residues. The CDR3 bases are TGTGCCAGCAGCTCCTACAGGGTTCGGAATGAAAAACTGTTTTTT. Protein product: CASSSYRVRNEKLFF.

The chain couples TRBV4-3 to TRBJ2-2; 8 bases match TRBD2. This CDR3 has 13 amino acids. Trimming removed 3 bases from V and 9 bases from J; junction bases left unmatched: 3. Germline lookup yields CDR1 LGHNA and CDR2 YSLEER. In nucleotides, the CDR3 is TGCGCCAGCAGCCAGGGACTAGACCGGGAGCTGTTTTTT. Its protein product is CASSQGLDRELFF.

This clone appeared a single time. The chain joins TRBV5-4 to TRBJ2-1; 9 nucleotides match TRBD2. The CDR3 totals 15 residues. With 5 bases clipped from V and 7 bases from J, the junction kept 10 bases outside the gene matches. Germline V lookup: CDR1 SGHNT, CDR2 YYREEE (reference sequence). The CDR3 DNA sequence: TGTGCCAGCAGAAATCTAGCGGGGTTTAGGAATGAGCAGTTCTTC. Protein sequence: CASRNLAGFRNEQFF.